Sequencing of this T cell receptor (beta chain) was carried out in a study of persistence of HIV-infected CD4 T cells. Points from the study as a whole: Degenerate expanded CDR3beta sequences were enriched among CMV- and Gag-responding cells. Proviral oligoclonality tracked with TCR oligoclonality within the same sorted cells.

The V segment lost 5 bases and the J segment 1 base; nucleotides outside the gene matches: 5. Germline lookup yields CDR1 MGHRA and CDR2 YSYEKL. The CDR3 length is 15 residues. Stimulation used 7.5 to 10 ug/mL lysate from CMV-infected fibroblasts. Sorting of responding CD4+ T cells relied on upregulated CD40 ligand together with CD69. PBMCs were depleted of CD8+ T cells before stimulation. CD8-depleted PBMCs were stimulated about 17 hours with anti-CD28/CD49d costimulation, CD40-blocking antibody and enfuvirtide. This was the immunoSEQ version 4 assay in survey mode. Repertoires were generated with immunoSEQ multiplex PCR, while TCRdb's copy carries only in-frame clones and drops some. The table includes about 15,000 clones, approximately 75% detected once. As for this clone: Its antigen remains unidentified.

This sample comprised CD4+ T cells sorted from PBMCs after approximately 19-hour stimulation, obtained from a patient who received antiretroviral therapy. The chain uses TRBV4-1 and TRBJ2-7, with 10 bases fitting TRBD1. This clonotype originated in an adult man with HIV who was CMV-seropositive. CDR3 bases: TGCGCCAGCAGCACGGGACAGGGGCCATCCTACGAGCAGTACTTC. It codes for CASSTGQGPSYEQYF.